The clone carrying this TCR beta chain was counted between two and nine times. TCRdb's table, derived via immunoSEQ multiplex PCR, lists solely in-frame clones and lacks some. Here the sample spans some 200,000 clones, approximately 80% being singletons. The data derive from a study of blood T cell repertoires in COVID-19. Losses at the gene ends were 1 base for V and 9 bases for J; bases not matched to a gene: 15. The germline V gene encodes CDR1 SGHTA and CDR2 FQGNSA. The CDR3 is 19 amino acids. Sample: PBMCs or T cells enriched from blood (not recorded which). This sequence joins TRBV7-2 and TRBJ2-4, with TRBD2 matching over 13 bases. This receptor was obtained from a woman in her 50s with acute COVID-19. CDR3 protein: CASSLVLDRLAGGAGIQYF. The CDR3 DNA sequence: TGTGCCAGCAGCTTAGTATTAGATCGACTAGCGGGGGGCGCTGGCATTCAGTACTTC.